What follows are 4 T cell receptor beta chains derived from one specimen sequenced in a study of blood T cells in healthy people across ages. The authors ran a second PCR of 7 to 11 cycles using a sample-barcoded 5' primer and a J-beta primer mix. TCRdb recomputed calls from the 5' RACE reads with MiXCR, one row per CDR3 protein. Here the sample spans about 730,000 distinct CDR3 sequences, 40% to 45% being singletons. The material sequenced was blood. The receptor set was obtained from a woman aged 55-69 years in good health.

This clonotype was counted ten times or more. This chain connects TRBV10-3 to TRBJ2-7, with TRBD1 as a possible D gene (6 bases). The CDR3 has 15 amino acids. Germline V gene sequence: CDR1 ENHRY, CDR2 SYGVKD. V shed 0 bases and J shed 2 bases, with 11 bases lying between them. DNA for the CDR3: TGTGCCATCAGTGAGTCGAGGCAGGGGACCTACGAGCAGTACTTC. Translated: CAISESRQGTYEQYF.

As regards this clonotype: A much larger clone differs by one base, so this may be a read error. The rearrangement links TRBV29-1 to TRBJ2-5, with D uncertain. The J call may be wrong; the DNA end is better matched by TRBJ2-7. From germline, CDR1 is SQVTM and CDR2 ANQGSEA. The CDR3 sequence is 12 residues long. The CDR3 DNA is TGCAGCATAGGGCAAGGGCGCTACGAGCAGTACTTC. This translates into CSIGQGRYEQYF.

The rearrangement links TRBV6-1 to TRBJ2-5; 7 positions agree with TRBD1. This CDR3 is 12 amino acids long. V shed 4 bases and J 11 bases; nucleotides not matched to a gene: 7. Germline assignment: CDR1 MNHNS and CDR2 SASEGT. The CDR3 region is CASSGGTAEQYF. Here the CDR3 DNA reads TGTGCCAGCAGTGGGGGGACAGCTGAGCAGTACTTC.

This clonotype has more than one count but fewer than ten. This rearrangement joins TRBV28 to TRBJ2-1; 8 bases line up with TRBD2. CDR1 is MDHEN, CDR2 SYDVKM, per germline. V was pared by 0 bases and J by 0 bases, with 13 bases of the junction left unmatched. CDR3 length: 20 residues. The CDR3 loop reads CASSLWGAGGSVSSYNEQFF. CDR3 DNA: TGTGCCAGCAGTTTATGGGGGGCGGGAGGTTCCGTCAGCTCCTACAATGAGCAGTTCTTC.